This TCR beta chain appears in the sequencing data of a study of T cell changes during pregnancy in multiple sclerosis. This CDR3 is built from 15 residues. The V end was cut by 0 bases, the J end by 2 bases, with 10 bases between. Germline V gene lookup returns CDR1 LNHNV and CDR2 YYDKDF (reference sequence). Produced via immunoSEQ multiplex PCR; TCRdb's table is partial and in-frame only. This sample yields tens of thousands of clones, of which about 90% are seen a single time; 0.2% to 0.3% belongs to the top ten. The TCR comes from a female donor with multiple sclerosis, enrolled in a pregnancy study. The V gene is TRBV15, the J gene TRBJ2-5, with no clear D. The sample in question was CD4+ T cells from peripheral blood mononuclear cells, obtained in the second trimester of pregnancy. CDR3 DNA: TGTGCCACCAGCAGAGATCCCAGTAATCAAGAGACCCAGTACTTC. Translating it yields CATSRDPSNQETQYF.